This T cell receptor beta chain was obtained from a study of graft-versus-host responses after intestinal transplantation. On this clone itself: The antigen remains undetermined.

The method was immunoSEQ multiplex PCR; TCRdb's version includes in-frame clones alone and lacks a portion of them. The sample records roughly 93,000 clones, roughly 92% being singletons. General study results and limits: GvH clones were found in recipient marrow; some appeared first in ileum or blood.

The CDR3 consists of 15 residues. Trimming shortened V by 0 bases and J by 8 bases, and 14 bases separated the two germline ends. Per germline, CDR1 SGDLS and CDR2 YYNGEE. The sequence derives from a human donor who was the organ donor for an intestinal transplant. Sequenced here: unstimulated CD8+ T cells sorted from spleen or lymph node cells, sampled before transplant. The chain combines TRBV9 with TRBJ1-4; D is uncertain. DNA for the CDR3: TGTGCCAGCAGCGTAGCTGGTGGGCCTCCGGAAAAACTGTTTTTT. It yields the protein CASSVAGGPPEKLFF.